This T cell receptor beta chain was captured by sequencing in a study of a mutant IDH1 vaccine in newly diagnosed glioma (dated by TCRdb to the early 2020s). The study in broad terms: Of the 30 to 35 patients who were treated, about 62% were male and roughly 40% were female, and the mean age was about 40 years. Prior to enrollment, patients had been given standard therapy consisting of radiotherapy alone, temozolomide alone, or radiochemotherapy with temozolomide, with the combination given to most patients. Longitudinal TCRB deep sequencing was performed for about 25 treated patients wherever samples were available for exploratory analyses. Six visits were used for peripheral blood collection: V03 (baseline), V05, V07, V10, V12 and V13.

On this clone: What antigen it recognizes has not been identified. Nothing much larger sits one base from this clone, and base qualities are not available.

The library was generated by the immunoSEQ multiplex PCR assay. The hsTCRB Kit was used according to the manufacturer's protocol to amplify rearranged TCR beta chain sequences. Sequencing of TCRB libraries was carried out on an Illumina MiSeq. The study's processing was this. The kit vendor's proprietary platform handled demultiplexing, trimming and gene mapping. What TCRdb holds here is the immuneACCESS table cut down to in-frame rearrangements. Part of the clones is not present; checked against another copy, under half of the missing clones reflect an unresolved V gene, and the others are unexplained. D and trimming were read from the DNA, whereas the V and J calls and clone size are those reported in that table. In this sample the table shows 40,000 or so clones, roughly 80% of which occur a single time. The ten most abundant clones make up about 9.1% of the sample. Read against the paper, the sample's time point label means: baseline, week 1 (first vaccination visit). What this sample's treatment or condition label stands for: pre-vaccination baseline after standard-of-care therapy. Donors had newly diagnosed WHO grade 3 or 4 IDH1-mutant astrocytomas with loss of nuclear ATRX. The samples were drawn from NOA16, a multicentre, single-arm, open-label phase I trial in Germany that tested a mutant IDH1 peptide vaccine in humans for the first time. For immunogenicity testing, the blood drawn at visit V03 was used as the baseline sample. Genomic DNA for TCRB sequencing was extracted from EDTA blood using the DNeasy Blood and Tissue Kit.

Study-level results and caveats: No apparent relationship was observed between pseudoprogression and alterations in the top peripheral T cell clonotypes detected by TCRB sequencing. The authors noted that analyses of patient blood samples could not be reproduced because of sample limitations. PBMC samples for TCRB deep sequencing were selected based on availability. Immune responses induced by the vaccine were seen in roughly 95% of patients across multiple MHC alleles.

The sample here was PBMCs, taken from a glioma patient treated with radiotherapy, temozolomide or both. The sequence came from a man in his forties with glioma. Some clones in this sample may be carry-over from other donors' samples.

The DNA reads as follows: TGCGCCAGCAGCCAAGAGGCGCTCCTCCAAGAGACCCAGTACTTC. Its protein product is CASSQEALLQETQYF. Recombination linked TRBV4-1 to TRBJ2-5; the D gene is not confidently resolved. The germline V gene sets CDR1 to MGHRA and CDR2 to YSYEKL. The CDR3 measures 15 amino acids from cysteine to phenylalanine. The sequence is cut down to CDR3 DNA, 45 bases in frame from base 1. The V and J ends are trimmed by 0 bases and 1 base, leaving 9 bases between them.